These 28 T cell receptor beta chains share one sample of origin, sequenced in a study of blood T cell repertoires in COVID-19. The assay was immunoSEQ multiplex PCR, and TCRdb's table has in-frame clones only and misses some. The sample contains 13,000 to 15,000 clones, over 80% of which appear only once. The sequenced material came from peripheral blood. These receptors all stem from a human donor with active COVID-19. The donor label of this sample is uncertain.

In this sample, this clone turned up once. The chain couples TRBV10-3 to TRBJ1-2; D remains ambiguous. The CDR3 spans 14 residues. Trimming removed 6 bases at V and 2 bases at J, with 13 bases between. Germline V gives CDR1 ENHRY, CDR2 SYGVKD. DNA for the CDR3: TGTGCCATCAGCCCCTATGGAGGAAACTATGGCTACACCTTC. This translates into CAISPYGGNYGYTF.

This rearrangement joins TRBV27 to TRBJ2-2, with 7 bases matching TRBD1. V was clipped by 6 bases and J by 5 bases; unmatched bases: 3. The germline CDR1 and CDR2 sequences are MNHEY and SMNVEV (reference sequence). The CDR3 length is 13 residues. The CDR3 is CASRFRGTGELFF. In nucleotides, the CDR3 is TGTGCCAGCAGGTTCAGGGGGACCGGGGAGCTGTTTTTT.

The CDR3 nucleotides are TGTGCCAGCAGTTCTAGACAGGGGGCTGGTCAAGAGACCCAGTACTTC. Its translation is CASSSRQGAGQETQYF. This chain links TRBV6-5 with TRBJ2-5; 10 bases line up with TRBD1. Germline CDR1 and CDR2: MNHEY and SVGAGI. CDR3 length: 16 residues. The V segment lost 4 bases and the J segment 2 bases; nucleotides outside the gene matches: 7.

This clone was found once. The chain links TRBV28 to TRBJ2-4; possible D gene TRBD1, 5 bases. Germline V gives CDR1 MDHEN, CDR2 SYDVKM. V lost 3 bases, J lost 15 bases, and 21 bases lay in between. This CDR3 is built from 14 residues. For the CDR3, the DNA is TGTGCCAGCAGTTTCGCCCCGGCTCCGAAGGGGCCGTACTTC. Translating it yields CASSFAPAPKGPYF.

This chain uses TRBV29-1 with TRBJ2-1; D remains unclear. The CDR3 sequence is 12 residues long. Germline lookup yields CDR1 SQVTM and CDR2 ANQGSEA. V lost 2 bases and J 8 bases, leaving 10 bases between the germline ends. CDR3 residues: CSVERFVDEQFF. CDR3 sequence (DNA): TGCAGCGTTGAACGGTTCGTGGATGAGCAGTTCTTC.

V and J are TRBV4-2 and TRBJ2-7; D possibly corresponds to TRBD2 (5 bases). Trimming removed 0 bases from V and 3 bases from J, with 15 bases in between. This CDR3 spans 16 amino acids. Germline CDR1 is LGHNA and CDR2 is YNFKEQ. The CDR3 bases are TGTGCCAGCAGCCAAGATATCCTAGCCCGGAACTACGAGCAGTACTTC. This encodes CASSQDILARNYEQYF.

DNA for the CDR3: TGTGCCAGCAGCTACACAGGGTACTACGAGCAGTACTTC. Amino acids: CASSYTGYYEQYF. V and J are TRBV7-2 and TRBJ2-7, with D perhaps TRBD1 (6 bases). The CDR3 totals 13 residues. V was cut by 4 bases and J by 3 bases, with 10 bases left in between. CDR1 SGHTA and CDR2 FQGNSA come from the germline V gene.

The chain employs TRBV5-1 and TRBJ2-5; 7 bases map to TRBD2. J was trimmed by 6 bases and V by 0 bases; bases with no gene match: 17. This CDR3 has 18 residues. The V gene's germline CDR1 is SGHRS and CDR2 YFSETQ. The CDR3 nucleotides are TGCGCCAGCAGCTTGGGCCCCGTCGGCGCGGGAGTAAGAAAGACCCAGTACTTC. This gives the protein CASSLGPVGAGVRKTQYF.

This clone was seen more than once but under ten times. The chain recombines TRBV7-9 with TRBJ2-7, with 15 bases lining up with TRBD2. The CDR3 runs 16 residues. The ends lost 5 bases at V and 5 bases at J; junction bases unmatched: 7. Looked up from germline, CDR1 is SEHNR and CDR2 is FQNEAQ (reference sequence). The CDR3 region is CASSQARTSGRDEQYF. The CDR3 DNA reads TGTGCCAGCAGCCAAGCAAGGACTAGCGGGAGGGACGAGCAGTACTTC.

This chain connects TRBV2 to TRBJ1-3; perhaps TRBD1 as D (6 bases). This CDR3 is 15 amino acids long. Germline CDR1 SNHLY, CDR2 FYNNEI. Trimming removed 9 bases from V and 3 bases from J, with 18 bases in between. CDR3 sequence: CASGKTGNIGNTIYF. CDR3 sequence (DNA): TGTGCCAGTGGCAAAACAGGGAACATTGGAAACACCATATATTTT.

This clone came up a few times. The V gene is TRBV5-1, the J gene TRBJ1-6; possibly TRBD1 for D (5 bases). Trimming stripped 1 base from V and 8 bases from J, with 16 bases between. The CDR3 has 16 amino acids. Germline V lookup: CDR1 SGHRS, CDR2 YFSETQ. As DNA, the CDR3 is TGCGCCAGCAGCTTGTTGGCAGGGCTTCAGGATTCACCCCTCCACTTT. Its translation: CASSLLAGLQDSPLHF.

This chain joins TRBV10-2 and TRBJ1-4; D is unclear. This CDR3 comprises 15 residues. V shed 2 bases and J shed 4 bases, with 11 bases lying between them. The germline V gene has CDR1 WSHSY and CDR2 SAAADI. CDR3 sequence: CASSEPEAINEKLFF. CDR3 sequence (DNA): TGCGCCAGCAGTGAGCCTGAAGCTATTAATGAAAAACTGTTTTTT.

This chain connects TRBV11-2 to TRBJ2-5; TRBD2 is a possible D gene (6 bases). The V end was cut by 6 bases, the J end by 4 bases, with 21 bases between. Germline values: CDR1 SGHAT, CDR2 FQNNGV. The CDR3 has 16 residues. CDR3: CASRGGYGRDRETQYF. The CDR3 DNA follows: TGTGCCAGCAGGGGTGGATACGGGAGAGATCGAGAGACCCAGTACTTC.

The rearrangement links TRBV7-9 to TRBJ2-5; D unresolved. There are 14 residues in the CDR3. V was trimmed by 2 bases and J by 4 bases, leaving 11 bases between them. Germline V gene data show CDR1 as SEHNR and CDR2 as FQNEAQ (reference sequence). CDR3 region: CASSLSRGGETQYF. The CDR3 DNA reads TGTGCCAGCAGCTTATCACGCGGTGGAGAGACCCAGTACTTC. Drawing the rest from reference TRBV7-9 and TRBJ2-5, the complete variable domain is DTGVSQNPRHKITKRGQNVTFRCDPISEHNRLYWYRQTLGQGPEFLTYFQNEAQLEKSRLLSDRFSAERPKGSFSTLEIQRTEQGDSAMYLCASSLSRGGETQYFGPGTRLLVL.

This chain connects TRBV7-9 to TRBJ2-1; unclear D gene. V lost 5 bases and J lost 6, with 14 bases in between. Germline values: CDR1 SEHNR, CDR2 FQNEAQ (reference sequence). The CDR3 is 14 residues long. The CDR3 DNA follows: TGTGCCAGCAGCAATCGACAAAGTTTCAATGAGCAGTTCTTC. Amino acids: CASSNRQSFNEQFF. The full variable domain, its missing parts supplied by reference TRBV7-9 and TRBJ2-1, is DTGVSQNPRHKITKRGQNVTFRCDPISEHNRLYWYRQTLGQGPEFLTYFQNEAQLEKSRLLSDRFSAERPKGSFSTLEIQRTEQGDSAMYLCASSNRQSFNEQFFGPGTRLTVL.

This chain joins TRBV30 and TRBJ2-3; D is undetermined. Germline assignment: CDR1 GTSNPN and CDR2 SVGIG (reference sequence). Deletions cut 3 bases from V and 2 bases from J, with 12 bases between. This CDR3 is 14 amino acids long. The CDR3 sequence: CAWSPPRYTDTQYF. The CDR3 DNA reads as TGTGCCTGGAGCCCCCCGAGGTACACAGATACGCAGTATTTT.

The J gene is TRBJ1-2, the V gene TRBV28; possible D gene TRBD1, 5 bases. V was pared by 1 base and J by 2 bases, with 11 bases between. The V gene's germline CDR1 is MDHEN and CDR2 SYDVKM. This CDR3 has 15 residues. CDR3 in DNA: TGTGCCAGCAGTTTATACGGCAGGGAAAACTATGGCTACACCTTC. Protein sequence: CASSLYGRENYGYTF.

This clone has only a few counts. This rearrangement joins TRBV21-1 to TRBJ2-1; the listed D gene, TRBD2, was not tested against the DNA. TRBV21-1 is marked as a pseudogene. The CDR3 has 18 residues. CDR3 amino acids: CASRWASGRASSYNEQFF. CDR3 nucleotides: TGTGCCAGCAGGTGGGCTAGCGGGAGGGCGAGCTCCTACAATGAGCAGTTCTTC.

This sequence joins TRBV15 and TRBJ1-4, with D unclear. Germline V gene data show CDR1 as LNHNV and CDR2 as YYDKDF (reference sequence). The V gene lost 0 bases and the J gene lost 1 base, with 6 bases spanning the gap. This CDR3 is 15 amino acids long. Written as DNA, the CDR3 is TGTGCCACCAGCAGAGAACAGTTAACTAATGAAAAACTGTTTTTT. Encoded protein: CATSREQLTNEKLFF.

This chain uses TRBV19 with TRBJ1-5, with D unclear. V lost 5 bases to trimming and J lost 0 bases, with 11 bases between them. Germline lookup yields CDR1 LNHDA and CDR2 SQIVND (reference sequence). The CDR3 is 15 amino acids. CDR3 amino acids: CASSLGGNSNQPQHF. DNA for the CDR3: TGTGCCAGTAGTTTAGGCGGCAATAGCAATCAGCCCCAGCATTTT.

The rearrangement uses TRBV6-5 and TRBJ2-5; 7 nucleotides line up with TRBD2. Germline V gene lookup returns CDR1 MNHEY and CDR2 SVGAGI. The trim removed 0 bases at V and 2 bases at J, leaving 6 bases unmatched. The CDR3 spans 16 residues. CDR3 nucleotides: TGTGCCAGCAGTTACTCGACTCAGGGAGGGCAAGAGACCCAGTACTTC. This translates into CASSYSTQGGQETQYF.

The CDR3 DNA reads TGTGCCACCAGTGACCCGGGACAGGGGGAGACCCAGTACTTC. This codes for CATSDPGQGETQYF. The rearrangement links TRBV24-1 to TRBJ2-5; 10 bases fit TRBD1. This CDR3 comprises 14 residues. The ends lost 4 bases at V and 5 bases at J; junction bases unmatched: 3. Germline assignment: CDR1 KGHDR and CDR2 SFDVKD.

The chain has TRBV30 and TRBJ2-5, with TRBD2 identical over 8 bases. CDR1 is GTSNPN and CDR2 is SVGIG in the germline V gene (reference sequence). V lost 2 bases, J lost 3 bases, and 5 bases stayed unmatched. The CDR3 sequence is 14 residues long. This CDR3 is CAWSRGGVKETQYF. For the CDR3, the DNA is TGTGCCTGGAGTCGGGGGGGGGTAAAAGAGACCCAGTACTTC.

V usage is TRBV28 and J usage is TRBJ1-1; D uncertain. The length of the CDR3 is 18 residues. Trimming cost V 1 base and J 1 base, with 19 bases left between them. Germline V CDR1 and CDR2: MDHEN, SYDVKM. The CDR3, as DNA: TGTGCCAGCAGTTTATTCGTGGCAGAACAACAAAGGAACACTGAAGCTTTCTTT. Amino acid sequence: CASSLFVAEQQRNTEAFF.

The chain recombines TRBV3-1 (or the pseudogene TRBV3-2) with TRBJ2-2; D is unresolved. Trimming took 5 bases from V and 5 from J, leaving 9 bases between them. The CDR3 extends over 13 amino acids. CDR1 and CDR2 from the germline V gene are LGHDT and YNNKEL (reference sequence). CDR3 nucleotides: TGTGCCAGCAGCGAGTGGCGGACCGGGGAGCTGTTTTTT. Translation gives CASSEWRTGELFF.

This rearrangement joins TRBV28 to TRBJ1-6; D is uncertain. V was shortened by 5 bases and J by 11 bases, with 16 bases between the two germline ends. The length of the CDR3 is 14 residues. The germline gives CDR1 MDHEN, CDR2 SYDVKM. CDR3 amino acids: CASSPPSRPPPLHF. Here the CDR3 DNA reads TGTGCCAGCAGTCCCCCCTCGCGTCCCCCACCCCTCCACTTT.

This chain links TRBV13 with TRBJ2-7, with D perhaps TRBD1 (7 bases). V lost 5 bases to trimming and J lost 0 bases, with 14 bases between them. The CDR3 extends over 15 amino acids. Germline V gives CDR1 PRHDT, CDR2 FYEKMQ (reference sequence). CDR3 DNA sequence: TGTGCCAGCAGCCCTGGACAGGACTACTCCTACGAGCAGTACTTC. Its translation: CASSPGQDYSYEQYF.

The CDR3 DNA sequence: TGCGCCAGCAGCTTCCGACCCTTAGGGGAAGCAGGAACGGGCACTGAAGCTTTCTTT. It specifies CASSFRPLGEAGTGTEAFF. The rearrangement joins TRBV5-1 to TRBJ1-1, with D perhaps matching TRBD1 (5 bases). The V end lost 2 bases, the J end lost 4 bases, and 27 bases lay between the germline ends. The germline V gene encodes CDR1 SGHRS and CDR2 YFSETQ. The CDR3 covers 19 residues. Full variable domain (remainder filled in from reference TRBV5-1 and TRBJ1-1): KAGVTQTPRYLIKTRGQQVTLSCSPISGHRSVSWYQQTPGQGLQFLFEYFSETQRNKGNFPGRFSGRQFSNSRSEMNVSTLELGDSALYLCASSFRPLGEAGTGTEAFFGQGTRLTVV.